A single sample is the source of the 20 T cell receptor beta chains below, sequenced in a study of blood T cell repertoires in COVID-19. This table comes from immunoSEQ multiplex PCR, and its TCRdb copy is limited to in-frame clones, with some not included. The sample holds some 300,000 clones, 85% to 90% seen once. The sequencing input was peripheral blood. These receptors originate from a woman aged 45-65 years with COVID-19, enrolled during active disease.

The V gene is TRBV7-2, the J gene TRBJ2-7, with a possible D match to TRBD2 (7 bases). This CDR3 is built from 16 residues. Trimming left V 5 bases short and J 4 bases short, with 21 bases between. From germline, CDR1 is SGHTA and CDR2 FQGNSA. The CDR3 loop is CASSPQMKGGWYEQYF. The CDR3 coding sequence is TGTGCCAGCAGCCCCCAGATGAAGGGGGGGTGGTACGAGCAGTACTTC.

This clone was picked up one time. The chain uses TRBV9 and TRBJ1-2, with a possible D match to TRBD1 (5 bases). The germline V gene has CDR1 SGDLS and CDR2 YYNGEE. The CDR3 runs to 16 residues. Between the trimmed V and J ends, which lost 0 bases and 7 bases, there was a span of 19 bases. As DNA, the CDR3 is TGTGCCAGCAGCGTAGAGGGGAAGGGCCAGGCTCTTGGCTACACCTTC. The encoded protein is CASSVEGKGQALGYTF.

The genes are TRBV2 and TRBJ2-5, with D possibly being TRBD2 (6 bases). Trimming cost V 6 bases and J 4 bases, with 15 bases left between them. Germline V lookup: CDR1 SNHLY, CDR2 FYNNEI. This CDR3 is built from 14 residues. This CDR3 is CASRKTGGVETQYF. The CDR3, as DNA: TGTGCCAGCAGGAAGACCGGAGGGGTAGAGACCCAGTACTTC.

The chain links TRBV4-1 to TRBJ2-3, with D maybe TRBD2 (5 bases). Trimming shortened V by 1 base and J by 4 bases, and 12 bases separated the two germline ends. Germline V lookup: CDR1 MGHRA, CDR2 YSYEKL. The CDR3 length is 15 residues. CDR3 nucleotides: TGCGCCAGCAGCCAAGTTAGGCTAGCCGCAGATACGCAGTATTTT. Protein product: CASSQVRLAADTQYF.

The V and J genes are TRBV20-1 and TRBJ2-5, with 10 bases aligning to TRBD2. Losses at the gene ends were 3 bases for V and 8 bases for J; bases not matched to a gene: 9. This CDR3 region has 14 residues. Germline CDR1 reads DFQATT; CDR2 reads SNEGSKA (reference sequence). This CDR3 is CSASGTSEFETQYF. CDR3 coding DNA: TGCAGTGCTAGTGGGACTAGCGAATTTGAAACCCAGTACTTC.

The CDR3 sequence is CASSTPTAREFYNEQFF. CDR3 coding DNA: TGTGCCAGCAGCACCCCCACGGCTCGGGAGTTTTACAATGAGCAGTTCTTC. The gene calls are TRBV6-2 or TRBV6-3 and TRBJ2-1; D might be TRBD2 (6 bases). CDR1 MNHEY and CDR2 SVGEGT come from the germline V gene. The V and J ends lost 6 bases and 4 bases respectively, with 22 bases between them. The CDR3 length is 17 residues.

This sequence joins TRBV6-2 or TRBV6-3 and TRBJ2-6; D gene uncertain. This CDR3 is 15 amino acids long. The germline V gene has CDR1 MNHEY and CDR2 SVGEGT. The V gene lost 6 bases and the J gene lost 4 bases, with 13 bases spanning the gap. CDR3 region: CASSPAAAGANVLTF. The CDR3 DNA reads as TGTGCCAGCAGCCCCGCCGCGGCAGGGGCCAACGTCCTGACTTTC.

This clone was recorded once. This chain uses TRBV6-4 with TRBJ1-2; tentative D call: TRBD1 (5 bases). The CDR3 has 13 residues. The V gene lost 5 bases and the J gene lost 7 bases, with 14 bases spanning the gap. The germline V gene has CDR1 MRHNA and CDR2 SNTAGT. The DNA of the CDR3 is TGTGCCAGCAGTCTAGCGGGAGGGGCTGGCTACACCTTC. Its protein is CASSLAGGAGYTF.

The CDR3 loop reads CASSLNGDYELFF. The CDR3 DNA follows: TGCGCCAGCAGTTTAAACGGGGACTATGAGCTGTTTTTT. The chain has TRBV5-1 and TRBJ2-2, with TRBD2 matching 7 bases. This CDR3 is built from 13 residues. V was pared by 5 bases and J by 11 bases, with 9 bases of the junction left unmatched. Germline CDR1 SGHRS, CDR2 YFSETQ.

This CDR3 reads CASSLAGGYQTGELFF. The CDR3, as DNA: TGTGCCAGCAGTCTAGCAGGGGGCTATCAAACCGGGGAGCTGTTTTTT. The chain carries TRBV25-1 and TRBJ2-2, with 8 bases that match TRBD1. The CDR3 covers 16 residues. CDR1 is MGHDK, CDR2 SYGVNS, per germline. The ends lost 5 bases at V and 5 bases at J; junction bases unmatched: 10.

Only one count was recorded for this clone. This chain joins TRBV3-1 (or the pseudogene TRBV3-2) and TRBJ2-7; D is uncertain. Germline V lookup: CDR1 LGHDT, CDR2 YNNKEL (reference sequence). This CDR3 is 15 amino acids long. Trimming cost V 1 base and J 3 bases, with 13 bases left between them. The CDR3 is CASSQGQRSYYEQYF. CDR3 coding DNA: TGTGCCAGCAGCCAAGGACAAAGGTCTTACTACGAGCAGTACTTC.

The chain carries TRBV24-1 and TRBJ2-1; 14 bases are a match to TRBD2. CDR3 length: 19 residues. CDR1 and CDR2 (germline): KGHDR, SFDVKD. The V segment lost 2 bases and the J segment 11 bases; nucleotides outside the gene matches: 16. DNA of the CDR3: TGTGCCACCAGTGATTGGGACCCCCGGACTAGCGGGAGGAATCGAAAGCAGTTCTTC. This codes for CATSDWDPRTSGRNRKQFF.

The chain uses TRBV20-1 and TRBJ1-1; 8 bases fit TRBD1. Germline CDR1 DFQATT, CDR2 SNEGSKA (reference sequence). The CDR3 consists of 11 residues. In DNA, the CDR3 is TGCAGCAGACAGGGGAGGGCGGAAGCTTTCTTT. Translating gives CSRQGRAEAFF.

V and J are TRBV18 and TRBJ1-2; D is possibly TRBD1 (6 bases). This CDR3 spans 15 amino acids. Germline V gene lookup returns CDR1 KGHSH and CDR2 LQKENI. V lost 3 bases and J lost 0, with 11 bases in between. The CDR3 here is CASSPTGLANYGYTF. Here the CDR3 DNA reads TGTGCCAGCTCACCTACAGGGTTAGCTAACTATGGCTACACCTTC.

This sequence joins TRBV11-3 and TRBJ2-5; a possible D gene is TRBD1 (6 bases). V shed 5 bases and J shed 5 bases, with 21 bases lying between them. The CDR3 covers 16 residues. Looked up from germline, CDR1 is SGHNT and CDR2 is YENEEA. CDR3 sequence reads: CASSPGQGWLWETQYF. CDR3 nucleotide sequence: TGTGCCAGCAGCCCAGGGCAGGGGTGGTTGTGGGAGACCCAGTACTTC. Using reference TRBV11-3 and TRBJ2-5 for the parts outside the CDR3, the full variable domain is EAGVVQSPRYKIIEKKQPVAFWCNPISGHNTLYWYLQNLGQGPELLIRYENEEAVDDSQLPKDRFSAERLKGVDSTLKIQPAELGDSAVYLCASSPGQGWLWETQYFGPGTRLLVL.

The rearrangement uses TRBV3-1 (or the pseudogene TRBV3-2) and TRBJ1-1; D is possibly TRBD1 (5 bases). Germline values: CDR1 LGHDT, CDR2 YNNKEL (reference sequence). This CDR3 has 17 residues. Trimming took 3 bases from V and 0 from J, leaving 17 bases between them. The CDR3 DNA is TGTGCCAGCAGCCACTTGGGGTTGGCAGGGCTGAACACTGAAGCTTTCTTT. This gives the protein CASSHLGLAGLNTEAFF.

The CDR3 protein is CASSPETGLSNQPQHF. The CDR3 DNA follows: TGCGCCAGCAGCCCGGAAACAGGGCTTAGCAATCAGCCCCAGCATTTT. The chain employs TRBV5-1 and TRBJ1-5, with D perhaps TRBD1 (6 bases). The CDR3 length is 16 residues. V lost 4 bases, J lost 0 bases, and 14 bases lay in between. The germline gives CDR1 SGHRS, CDR2 YFSETQ.

The chain has TRBV19 and TRBJ1-1; 8 bases match TRBD1. V lost 10 bases to trimming and J lost 5 bases; unmatched junction nucleotides: 6. The CDR3 has 12 amino acids. Germline assignment: CDR1 LNHDA and CDR2 SQIVND (reference sequence). The CDR3 region is CATRTGWTEAFF. The DNA for the CDR3 is TGTGCCACCCGGACAGGGTGGACTGAAGCTTTCTTT.

The chain couples TRBV5-1 to TRBJ2-1, with D maybe TRBD2 (6 bases). Looked up from germline, CDR1 is SGHRS and CDR2 is YFSETQ. V lost 2 bases and J lost 6, with 21 bases in between. The CDR3 consists of 17 residues. CDR3 residues: CASSFSGSAGGTNEQFF. CDR3 coding DNA: TGCGCCAGCAGCTTTAGCGGCTCGGCAGGCGGAACCAATGAGCAGTTCTTC.

This clone occurred once. The chain combines TRBV11-3 with TRBJ2-1; weak D call: TRBD2 (6 bases). This CDR3 contains 15 residues. V was clipped by 3 bases and J by 6 bases, with 15 bases between them. The germline CDR1 and CDR2 sequences are SGHNT and YENEEA. The CDR3 nucleotides are TGTGCCAGCAGCTTCACGGGGAGGTTCTCCAATGAGCAGTTCTTC. It is translated as CASSFTGRFSNEQFF.